This T cell receptor (beta chain) was profiled in a study of OX40 agonist ivuxolimab in advanced cancers. Looking at the study overall: Patients in the trial were receiving intravenous ivuxolimab every 2 weeks, at doses of 0.01 to 10 mg/kg.

Assay used: immunoSEQ multiplex PCR; TCRdb lists only in-frame clones, some missing. The table shows approximately 40,000 clones, with 87% occurring only once. To note about this clone: Its target is not known.

Study-wide findings and caveats: At doses 0.1 to 3.0 mg/kg, CD4+ and CD8+ clones expanded. Clonal expansion was among the lowest in partial responders at 0.1-3.0 mg/kg, especially CD8+.

The CDR3 contains 13 residues. The ends were cut back, 3 bases at V and 0 bases at J, with 5 bases in the middle. CDR1 LNHDA and CDR2 SQIVND come from the germline V gene (reference sequence). This sequence was found in an adult with an advanced solid tumor such as melanoma, head and neck, liver or kidney cancer. The rearrangement joins TRBV19 to TRBJ1-1; no reliable D call. The specimen comprised CD4+ or CD8+ T cells sorted from blood, sampled in a trial of the OX40 agonist ivuxolimab. CDR3 bases: TGTGCCAGTAGTATGTCGGTGAACACTGAAGCTTTCTTT. It yields the protein CASSMSVNTEAFF.